The 27 T cell receptor beta chains below were found in one sample sequenced in a study of lung T cells in sarcoidosis with Löfgren's syndrome. MiXCR, run by TCRdb on the reads, gives a single entry per CDR3 protein. The data show 4,000 or so distinct CDR3 sequences, with around 22% seen just once and over 7% held by the top ten. What was sequenced was CD4+ T cells from bronchoalveolar lavage. Source of these receptors: a human donor with sarcoidosis (Löfgren's syndrome or another form), or a control subject (not recorded which).

The chain carries TRBV7-9 and TRBJ2-3; weak D call: TRBD1 (6 bases). In germline, CDR1 is SEHNR, CDR2 FQNEAQ (reference sequence). Trimming removed 3 bases at V and 6 bases at J, with 19 bases between. This CDR3 contains 16 residues. In nucleotides, the CDR3 is TGTGCCAGCAGCTTCCCCCGGGGACAAAACACGGATACGCAGTATTTT. Translation: CASSFPRGQNTDTQYF.

In this sample, this clonotype turned up many times. This chain connects TRBV10-3 to TRBJ2-7, with a weak D call TRBD2 (5 bases). The germline V gene has CDR1 ENHRY and CDR2 SYGVKD. Trimming removed 3 bases at V and 5 bases at J, with 14 bases between. The CDR3 length is 14 residues. The CDR3 loop reads CAISERLSGNEQYF. In nucleotides, the CDR3 is TGTGCCATCAGTGAAAGGCTCAGCGGCAACGAGCAGTACTTC.

On this clonotype itself: Its ends do not fully match the called genes, so a read error is possible. The rearrangement joins TRBV11-2 to TRBJ1-1; the match to TRBD1 covers 7 bases. Germline loops: CDR1 SGHAT, CDR2 FQNNGV. There are 16 residues in the CDR3. CDR3 amino acids: CGSSRETGTGGTEAFF. The CDR3 region has the DNA TGTGGCAGCAGCCGGGAGACAGGGACTGGAGGGACTGAAGCTTTCTTT.

A remark on this clonotype: A clone one base away is much larger, so this may be a read error. This chain links TRBV30 with TRBJ2-7; TRBD1 matches 9 bases. Per the germline V gene, CDR1 is GTSNPN and CDR2 is SVGIG (reference sequence). The CDR3 runs 13 residues. Trimming cost V 8 bases and J 7 bases; bases outside gene matches: 12. The CDR3 reads CARMGQGGGEQYF. In DNA form, the CDR3 reads TGTGCCCGGATGGGACAGGGAGGGGGAGAGCAGTACTTC.

This clonotype was picked up many times. The rearrangement uses TRBV4-1 and TRBJ1-4; D gene ambiguous. The V and J ends lost 3 bases and 7 bases respectively, with 12 bases between them. The CDR3 sequence is 14 residues long. The germline V gene has CDR1 MGHRA and CDR2 YSYEKL. The DNA for the CDR3 is TGCGCCAGCAGCCAGGGCCGGAGCGGTGAAAAACTGTTTTTT. This sequence encodes CASSQGRSGEKLFF.

The chain combines TRBV7-2 with TRBJ2-3; D remains unclear. This CDR3 region has 15 residues. V dropped 5 bases and J dropped 0 bases, with 12 bases sitting between them. In germline, CDR1 is SGHTA, CDR2 FQGNSA. CDR3 region: CASSLATLSTDTQYF. The CDR3 coding sequence is TGTGCCAGCAGCCTTGCTACTCTTAGCACAGATACGCAGTATTTT.

This clonotype was picked up one time. Because the CDR3's place on the DNA is in doubt, the DNA is left out and the CDR3 is given as listed by TCRdb. The chain recombines TRBV20-1 with TRBJ2-1; the D call TRBD1 from the table was never checked on the DNA. Looked up from germline, CDR1 is DFQATT and CDR2 is SNEGSKA (reference sequence). The CDR3 sequence runs 14 residues, both termini included. CDR3 residues: CSTIVFGQGNEQFF.

A word on this clonotype: One base away lies a much larger clone, so this may be a sequencing read error. The chain carries TRBV12-3 or TRBV12-4 and TRBJ2-3; 7 nucleotides align to TRBD2. CDR3 length: 17 residues. V trimming: 8 bases; J trimming: 1 base; junction bases outside the gene matches: 15. The CDR3 protein is CASGKLAGLGGTDTQYF. The CDR3 DNA sequence: TGTGCCAGCGGGAAATTAGCGGGCTTGGGGGGCACAGATACGCAGTATTTT.

For this clonotype: One junction end does not reproduce the germline sequence, and a read error may be involved. The chain employs TRBV20-1 and TRBJ2-3, with D possibly matching TRBD1 (6 bases). This CDR3 contains 17 residues. Per the germline V gene, CDR1 is DFQATT and CDR2 is SNEGSKA (reference sequence). CDR3 in amino acids: CSARAPLTGLVTGTQYF. DNA of the CDR3: TGCAGTGCTAGAGCGCCCTTAACAGGGTTAGTGACAGGTACGCAGTATTTT.

This clonotype qualifies as medium-sized. This chain uses TRBV12-3 or TRBV12-4 with TRBJ1-5; 8 bases align to TRBD1. The CDR3 runs 14 residues. The V and J ends lost 6 bases and 9 bases, in that order; junction bases with no gene match: 10. The CDR3 region is CASSITGGWGPQHF. DNA of the CDR3: TGTGCCAGCAGCATTACAGGGGGGTGGGGGCCCCAGCATTTT.

This clonotype was observed at least ten times. The V and J genes are TRBV18 and TRBJ2-3; D is undetermined. This CDR3 is built from 16 residues. Trimming removed 2 bases from V and 2 bases from J, with 14 bases in between. Germline loops: CDR1 KGHSH, CDR2 LQKENI. CDR3 loop: CASSPSSRGPTDTQYF. CDR3 bases: TGTGCCAGCTCACCAAGCTCTCGTGGCCCCACAGATACGCAGTATTTT.

By proportion, this clonotype is medium-sized. The chain's CDR3 is CASSFSGTGLMETQYF. The CDR3 nucleotides are TGTGCCAGCAGTTTCTCCGGGACAGGGCTTATGGAGACCCAGTACTTC. The genes are TRBV6-1 and TRBJ2-5, with 9 bases matching TRBD1. Looked up from germline, CDR1 is MNHNS and CDR2 is SASEGT. The CDR3 consists of 16 residues. The J segment lost 5 bases and the V segment lost 5 bases, leaving 12 bases of the junction unmatched.

This clonotype is medium-sized (0.01 to 0.1%) by share. V and J are TRBV20-1 and TRBJ2-7; the match to TRBD2 covers 9 bases. The CDR3 loop spans 15 amino acids. Germline V CDR1 and CDR2: DFQATT, SNEGSKA (reference sequence). V dropped 5 bases and J dropped 0; count of bases not matched to a gene: 8. CDR3 residues: CSAPRSGGSSYEQYF. DNA of the CDR3: TGCAGTGCTCCCCGTAGCGGGGGAAGCTCCTACGAGCAGTACTTC.

As for this clonotype: A single base separates this from a much larger clone, so it may be a read error. The chain links TRBV10-2 to TRBJ1-2; D is perhaps TRBD1 (6 bases). The CDR3 has 13 residues. Germline V lookup: CDR1 WSHSY, CDR2 SAAADI. For the CDR3, the DNA is TGTGCCATCAGTGACATCTCAGGGGCCGGCTACACCTTC. This encodes CAISDISGAGYTF.

Notes on this clonotype: This may arise from a read error, as a much more abundant clone is one base away. This chain uses TRBV5-1 with TRBJ1-1; 9 nucleotides match TRBD1. Trimming at V came to 7 bases and at J to 4 bases, leaving 8 bases not matched to a gene. Germline V lookup: CDR1 SGHRS, CDR2 YFSETQ. The CDR3 consists of 14 residues. In nucleotides, the CDR3 is TGCGCCAGCGGGACAGGGTTCATGGGCACTGAAGCTTTCTTT. Its translation: CASGTGFMGTEAFF. The variable domain in full, completed from reference TRBV5-1 and TRBJ1-1, reads KAGVTQTPRYLIKTRGQQVTLSCSPISGHRSVSWYQQTPGQGLQFLFEYFSETQRNKGNFPGRFSGRQFSNSRSEMNVSTLELGDSALYLCASGTGFMGTEAFFGQGTRLTVV.

DNA of the CDR3: TGTGCCGGCGAGATCAAACCCCTTTACACCTTC. Translating gives CAGEIKPLYTF. The V gene is TRBV6-5, the J gene TRBJ1-2; D uncertain. V dropped 11 bases and J dropped 11 bases, with 18 bases sitting between them. The CDR3 extends over 11 amino acids. CDR1 and CDR2 from the germline V gene are MNHEY and SVGAGI.

Concerning this clonotype: This is likely a read error, given that the CDR3 carries no conserved phenylalanine or tryptophan at its end. This rearrangement joins TRBV7-2 to TRBJ2-5; D uncertain. Germline V gives CDR1 SGHTA, CDR2 FQGNSA. The CDR3 is 15 amino acids. V was pared by 1 base and J by 5 bases, with 14 bases between. CDR3 bases: TGTGCCAGCAGCTTAGGGAGTAGGAGTATGGAGACCCAGTACCTC. Translating it yields CASSLGSRSMETQYL.

This chain links TRBV6-1 with TRBJ2-1; 9 bases are a match to TRBD2. The CDR3 is 13 residues long. Germline lookup yields CDR1 MNHNS and CDR2 SASEGT. The J segment lost 9 bases and the V segment lost 6 bases, leaving 6 bases of the junction unmatched. The CDR3 coding sequence is TGTGCCAGCAGATCTAGCGGGAATCGTGAGCAGTTCTTC. It codes for CASRSSGNREQFF.

This clonotype qualifies as medium-sized. V and J are TRBV28 and TRBJ1-4, with unresolved D. Trimming took 6 bases from V and 3 from J, leaving 11 bases between them. This CDR3 spans 14 amino acids. Germline loops: CDR1 MDHEN, CDR2 SYDVKM. The chain's CDR3 is CASRSTSPNEKLFF. The DNA for the CDR3 is TGTGCCAGCAGATCGACTTCTCCTAATGAAAAACTGTTTTTT.

This clonotype is medium-sized (0.01 to 0.1%) by share. The junction does not match germline at one end; this may be a read error. The chain employs TRBV25-1 and TRBJ2-1; D could derive from TRBD1 or TRBD2 (5 bases each). Germline CDR1 reads MGHDK; CDR2 reads SYGVNS. The CDR3 runs to 13 residues. CDR3: CASNRDAYNEQFF. The CDR3 DNA follows: TGTGCAAGCAACCGGGACGCCTACAATGAGCAGTTCTTC.

This clonotype was counted at least ten times. Mismatch with germline at one junction end may stem from a read error. The rearrangement links TRBV5-1 to TRBJ2-3; D perhaps matches TRBD1 (5 bases). Germline V gives CDR1 SGHRS, CDR2 YFSETQ. The CDR3 has 12 amino acids. The DNA of the CDR3 is TGCGCCAGCAGCTTGGACAGGCTCGGATGGAATTTT. Translating it yields CASSLDRLGWNF.

The table lists this clonotype with many counts. The chain couples TRBV9 to TRBJ2-5, with 8 bases aligning to TRBD1. This CDR3 is 15 amino acids long. V was pared by 4 bases and J by 4 bases, with 9 bases of the junction left unmatched. From germline, CDR1 is SGDLS and CDR2 YYNGEE. The CDR3 DNA sequence: TGTGCCAGCAGCCCCCAACCCACAGGGGGAGAGACCCAGTACTTC. It codes for CASSPQPTGGETQYF.

In its sample, this clonotype is large. V usage is TRBV2 and J usage is TRBJ2-1; D may be TRBD1 or TRBD2 (7 bases each). Germline CDR1 and CDR2: SNHLY and FYNNEI. The CDR3 is 13 residues long. Trimming removed 9 bases from V and 2 bases from J, with 11 bases in between. As DNA, the CDR3 is TGTGCCAGGGCAGGGGGGGCCTACAATGAGCAGTTCTTC. Protein sequence: CARAGGAYNEQFF.

At least ten counts were recorded for this clonotype. V and J are TRBV3-1 and TRBJ2-1, with 8 positions matching TRBD1. V was clipped by 4 bases and J by 9 bases; unmatched bases: 8. The CDR3 is 14 amino acids. Per germline, CDR1 LGHDT and CDR2 YNNKEL (reference sequence). CDR3 region: CASSPGTGAPEQFF. The CDR3 DNA reads as TGTGCCAGCAGCCCCGGGACAGGAGCACCTGAGCAGTTCTTC.

In its sample, this clonotype is medium-sized. The chain couples TRBV6-1 to TRBJ1-3; a possible D gene is TRBD1 (5 bases). Trimming shortened V by 6 bases and J by 0 bases, and 15 bases separated the two germline ends. The CDR3 covers 16 residues. The germline V gene encodes CDR1 MNHNS and CDR2 SASEGT. Here the CDR3 DNA reads TGTGCCAGCAGGGCCCTCGGGGGACTCTCTGGAAACACCATATATTTT. It is translated as CASRALGGLSGNTIYF.

Regarding this clonotype: One end of the junction is discordant with germline, which a read error may explain. The chain couples TRBV20-1 to TRBJ1-4; D not certain. This CDR3 comprises 11 residues. Germline-derived CDR1 and CDR2 are DFQATT and SNEGSKA (reference sequence). The CDR3 loop reads CNAAHSGKLFF. CDR3 nucleotides: TGCAATGCTGCACACAGTGGAAAACTGTTTTTT.

This clonotype is categorized as medium-sized. This chain joins TRBV6-2 or TRBV6-3 and TRBJ1-5; unclear D gene. The CDR3 runs to 14 residues. The V and J ends lost 2 bases and 11 bases respectively, with 16 bases between them. In germline, CDR1 is MNHEY, CDR2 SVGEGT. The CDR3 sequence: CASSYPEVDRSQHF. The CDR3 DNA reads TGTGCCAGCAGTTACCCCGAAGTTGATCGGTCCCAGCATTTT.